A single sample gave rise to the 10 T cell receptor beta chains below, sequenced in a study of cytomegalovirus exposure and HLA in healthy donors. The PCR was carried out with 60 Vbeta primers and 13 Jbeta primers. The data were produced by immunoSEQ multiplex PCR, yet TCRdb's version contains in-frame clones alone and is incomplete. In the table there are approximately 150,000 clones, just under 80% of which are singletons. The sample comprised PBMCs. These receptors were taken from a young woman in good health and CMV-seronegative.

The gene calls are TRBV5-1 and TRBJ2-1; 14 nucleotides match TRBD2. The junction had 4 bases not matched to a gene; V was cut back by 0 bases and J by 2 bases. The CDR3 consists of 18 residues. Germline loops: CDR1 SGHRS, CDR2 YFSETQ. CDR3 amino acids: CASSLGLAGGEAYNEQFF. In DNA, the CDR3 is TGCGCCAGCAGCTTGGGACTAGCGGGAGGGGAAGCCTACAATGAGCAGTTCTTC.

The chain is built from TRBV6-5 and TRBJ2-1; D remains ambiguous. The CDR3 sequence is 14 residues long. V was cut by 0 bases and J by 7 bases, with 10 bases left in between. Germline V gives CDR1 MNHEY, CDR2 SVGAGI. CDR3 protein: CASSYSKPRNEQFF. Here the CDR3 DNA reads TGTGCCAGCAGTTACTCGAAGCCTAGGAATGAGCAGTTCTTC.

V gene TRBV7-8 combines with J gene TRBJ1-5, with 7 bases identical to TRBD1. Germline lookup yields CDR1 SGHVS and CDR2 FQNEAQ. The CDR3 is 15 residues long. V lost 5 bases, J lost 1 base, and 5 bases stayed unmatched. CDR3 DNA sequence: TGTGCCAGCAGCCGACAGGGTCTGAGCAATCAGCCCCAGCATTTT. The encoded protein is CASSRQGLSNQPQHF.

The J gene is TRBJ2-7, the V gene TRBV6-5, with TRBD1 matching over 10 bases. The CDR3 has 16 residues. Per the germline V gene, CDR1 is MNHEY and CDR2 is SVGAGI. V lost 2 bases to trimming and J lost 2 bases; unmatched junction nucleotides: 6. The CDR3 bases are TGTGCCAGCAGTTACCCATCGGGACAGGGGACCTACGAGCAGTACTTC. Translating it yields CASSYPSGQGTYEQYF.

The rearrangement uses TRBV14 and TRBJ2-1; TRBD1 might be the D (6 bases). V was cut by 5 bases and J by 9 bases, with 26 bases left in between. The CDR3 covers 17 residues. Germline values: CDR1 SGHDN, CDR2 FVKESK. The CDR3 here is CASSFRWASGTNGEQFF. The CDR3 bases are TGTGCCAGCAGCTTCAGGTGGGCTAGTGGGACAAACGGTGAGCAGTTCTTC.

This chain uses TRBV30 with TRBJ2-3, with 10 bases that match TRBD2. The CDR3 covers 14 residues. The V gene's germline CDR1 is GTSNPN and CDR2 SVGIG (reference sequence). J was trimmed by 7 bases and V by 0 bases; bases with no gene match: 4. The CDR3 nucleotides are TGTGCCTGGAGTGTAGGACTAGCGGTGAATACGCAGTATTTT. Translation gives CAWSVGLAVNTQYF.

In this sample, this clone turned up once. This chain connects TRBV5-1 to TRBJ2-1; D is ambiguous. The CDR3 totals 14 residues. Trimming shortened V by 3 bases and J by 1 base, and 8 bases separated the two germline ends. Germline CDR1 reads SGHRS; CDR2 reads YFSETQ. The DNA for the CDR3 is TGCGCCAGCAGCTATGACACGTCCTACAATGAGCAGTTCTTC. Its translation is CASSYDTSYNEQFF.

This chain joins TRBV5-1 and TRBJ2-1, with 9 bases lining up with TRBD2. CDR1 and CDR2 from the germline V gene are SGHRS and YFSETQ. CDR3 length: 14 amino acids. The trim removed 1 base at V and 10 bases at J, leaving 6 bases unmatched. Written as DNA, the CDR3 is TGCGCCAGCAGCTTGTTTGCTAGCGGGGTGGAGCAGTTCTTC. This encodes CASSLFASGVEQFF.

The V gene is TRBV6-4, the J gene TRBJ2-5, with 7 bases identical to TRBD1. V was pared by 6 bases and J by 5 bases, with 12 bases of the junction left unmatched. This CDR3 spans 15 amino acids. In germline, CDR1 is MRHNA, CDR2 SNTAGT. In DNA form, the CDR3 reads TGTGCCAGCAGCCCGGGACAGTTCGTCGGGGAGACCCAGTACTTC. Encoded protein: CASSPGQFVGETQYF.

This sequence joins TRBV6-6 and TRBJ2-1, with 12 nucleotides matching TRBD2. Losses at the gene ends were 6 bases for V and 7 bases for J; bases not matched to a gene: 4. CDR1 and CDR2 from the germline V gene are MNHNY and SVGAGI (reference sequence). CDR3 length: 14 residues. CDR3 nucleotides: TGTGCCAGCAGGACTAGCGGGAGTCGAAATGAGCAGTTCTTC. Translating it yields CASRTSGSRNEQFF.